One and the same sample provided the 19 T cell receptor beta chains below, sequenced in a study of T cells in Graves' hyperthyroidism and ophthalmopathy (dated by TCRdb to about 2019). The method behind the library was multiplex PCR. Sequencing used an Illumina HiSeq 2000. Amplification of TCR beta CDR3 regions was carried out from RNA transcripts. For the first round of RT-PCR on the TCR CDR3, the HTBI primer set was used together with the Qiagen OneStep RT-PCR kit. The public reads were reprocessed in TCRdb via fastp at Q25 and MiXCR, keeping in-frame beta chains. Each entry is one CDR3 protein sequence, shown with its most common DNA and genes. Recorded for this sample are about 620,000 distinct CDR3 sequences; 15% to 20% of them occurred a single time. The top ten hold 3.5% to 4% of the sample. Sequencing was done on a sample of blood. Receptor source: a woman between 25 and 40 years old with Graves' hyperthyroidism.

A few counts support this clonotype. The CDR3 bases are TGTGCCAGCAGCTTGGGAGGGACAGGGCCACAGAGGACGCAGTATTTT. It is translated as CASSLGGTGPQRTQYF. The chain combines TRBV5-5 with TRBJ2-3, with 9 positions matching TRBD1. The CDR3 is 16 residues long. Trimming at V came to 0 bases and at J to 9 bases, leaving 11 bases not matched to a gene. Germline CDR1 and CDR2: SGHKS and YYEKEE (reference sequence).

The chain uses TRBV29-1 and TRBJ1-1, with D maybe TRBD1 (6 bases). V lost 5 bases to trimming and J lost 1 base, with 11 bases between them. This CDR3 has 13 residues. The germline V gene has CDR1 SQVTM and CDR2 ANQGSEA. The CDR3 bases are TGCAGCGTTACTAGGGGGGGGAACACTGAAGCTTTCTTT. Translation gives CSVTRGGNTEAFF.

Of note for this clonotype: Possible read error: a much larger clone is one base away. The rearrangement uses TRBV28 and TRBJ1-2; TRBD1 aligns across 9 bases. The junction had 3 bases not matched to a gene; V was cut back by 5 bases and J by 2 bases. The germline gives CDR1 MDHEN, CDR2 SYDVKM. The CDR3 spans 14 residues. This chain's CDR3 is CASSATGGNYGYTF. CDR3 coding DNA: TGTGCCAGCAGTGCAACAGGGGGCAACTATGGCTACACCTTC.

The CDR3 DNA reads TGCAGTGCTGAGCGGGACCGACGGGGGGAAAAACTGTTTTTT. This translates into CSAERDRRGEKLFF. J is TRBJ1-4 and V is TRBV20-1, with D perhaps matching TRBD1 (5 bases). The V gene lost 5 bases and the J gene lost 8 bases, with 18 bases spanning the gap. The CDR3 contains 14 residues. Germline loops: CDR1 DFQATT, CDR2 SNEGSKA (reference sequence).

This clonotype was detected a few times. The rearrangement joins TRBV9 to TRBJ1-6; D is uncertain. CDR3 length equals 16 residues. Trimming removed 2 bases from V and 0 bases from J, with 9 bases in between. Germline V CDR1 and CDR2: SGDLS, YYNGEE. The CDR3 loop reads CASSVEPSSYNSPLHF. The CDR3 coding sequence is TGTGCCAGCAGCGTGGAGCCGAGCTCCTATAATTCACCCCTCCACTTT.

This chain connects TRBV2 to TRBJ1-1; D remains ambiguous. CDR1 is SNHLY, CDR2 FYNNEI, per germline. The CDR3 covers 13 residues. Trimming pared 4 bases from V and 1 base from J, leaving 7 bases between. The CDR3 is CASSGHQNTEAFF. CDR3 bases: TGTGCCAGCAGTGGGCATCAGAACACTGAAGCTTTCTTT.

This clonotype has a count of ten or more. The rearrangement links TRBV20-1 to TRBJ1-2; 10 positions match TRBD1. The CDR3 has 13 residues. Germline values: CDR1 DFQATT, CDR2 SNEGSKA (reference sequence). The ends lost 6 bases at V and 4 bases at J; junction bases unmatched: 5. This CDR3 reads CSAGQGIGYGYTF. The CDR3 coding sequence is TGCAGTGCGGGACAGGGGATAGGCTATGGCTACACCTTC.

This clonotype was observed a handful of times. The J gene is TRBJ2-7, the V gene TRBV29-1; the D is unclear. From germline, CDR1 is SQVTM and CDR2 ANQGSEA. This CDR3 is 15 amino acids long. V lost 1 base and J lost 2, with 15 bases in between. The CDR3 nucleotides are TGCAGCGTTGAAGTTCTTCGCGACACAGCCTACGAGCAGTACTTC. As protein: CSVEVLRDTAYEQYF.

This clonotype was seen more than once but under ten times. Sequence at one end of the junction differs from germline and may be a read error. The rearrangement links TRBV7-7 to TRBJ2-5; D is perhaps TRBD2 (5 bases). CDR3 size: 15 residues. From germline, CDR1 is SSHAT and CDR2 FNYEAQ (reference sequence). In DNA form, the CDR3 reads TGTGCTAGCAGCTTAGCGAGATATCAGTGGGAGACCCAGTACTTC. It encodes CASSLARYQWETQYF.

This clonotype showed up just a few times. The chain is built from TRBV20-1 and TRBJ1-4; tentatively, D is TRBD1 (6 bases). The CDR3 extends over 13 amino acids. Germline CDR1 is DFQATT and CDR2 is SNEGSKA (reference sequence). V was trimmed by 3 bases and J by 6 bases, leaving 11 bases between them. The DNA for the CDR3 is TGCAGTGCTAGTCCAGGGGAGGATGAAAAACTGTTTTTT. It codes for CSASPGEDEKLFF.

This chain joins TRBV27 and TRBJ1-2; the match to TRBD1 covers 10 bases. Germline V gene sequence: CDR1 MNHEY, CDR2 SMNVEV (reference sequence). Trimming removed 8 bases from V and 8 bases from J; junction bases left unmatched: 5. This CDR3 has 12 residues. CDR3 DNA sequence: TGTGCCAGCCGACAGGGGGCGTTGGGCTACACCTTC. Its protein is CASRQGALGYTF.

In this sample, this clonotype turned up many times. CDR3 nucleotide sequence: TGTGCCAGCAGTTTACCCTTATCCGCCTACGAGCAGTACTTC. Translated: CASSLPLSAYEQYF. V is TRBV28 and J is TRBJ2-7, with D unresolved. The CDR3 consists of 14 residues. The germline V gene encodes CDR1 MDHEN and CDR2 SYDVKM. The V end lost 2 bases, the J end lost 2 bases, and 10 bases lay between the germline ends.

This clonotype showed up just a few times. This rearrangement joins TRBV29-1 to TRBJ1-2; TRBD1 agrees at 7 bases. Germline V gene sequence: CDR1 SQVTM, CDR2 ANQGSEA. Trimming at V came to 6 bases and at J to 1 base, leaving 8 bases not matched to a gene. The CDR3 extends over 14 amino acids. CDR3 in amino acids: CSVSGGPRNYGYTF. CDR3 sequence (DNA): TGCAGCGTATCAGGGGGGCCCCGTAACTATGGCTACACCTTC.

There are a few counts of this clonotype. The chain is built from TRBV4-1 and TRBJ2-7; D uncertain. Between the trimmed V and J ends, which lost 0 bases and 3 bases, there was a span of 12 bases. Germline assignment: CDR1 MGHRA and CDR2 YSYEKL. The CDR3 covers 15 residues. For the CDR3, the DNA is TGCGCCAGCAGCCAAGATGGGCTAGGCAGCTACGAGCAGTACTTC. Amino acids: CASSQDGLGSYEQYF.

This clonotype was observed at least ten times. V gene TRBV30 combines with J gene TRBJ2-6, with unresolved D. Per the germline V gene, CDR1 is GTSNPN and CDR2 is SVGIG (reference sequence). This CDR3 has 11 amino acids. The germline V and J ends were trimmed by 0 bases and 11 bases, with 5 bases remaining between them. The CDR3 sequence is CAWSVGYVLTF. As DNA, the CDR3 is TGTGCCTGGAGTGTTGGATACGTCCTGACTTTC. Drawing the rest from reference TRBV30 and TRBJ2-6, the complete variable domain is SQTIHQWPATLVQPVGSPLSLECTVEGTSNPNLYWYRQAAGRGLQLLFYSVGIGQISSEVPQNLSASRPQDRQFILSSKKLLLSDSGFYLCAWSVGYVLTFGAGSRLTVL.

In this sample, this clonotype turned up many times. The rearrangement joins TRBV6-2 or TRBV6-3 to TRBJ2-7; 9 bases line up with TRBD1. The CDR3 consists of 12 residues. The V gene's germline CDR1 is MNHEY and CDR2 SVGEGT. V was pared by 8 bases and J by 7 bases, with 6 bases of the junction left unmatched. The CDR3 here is CASATGGGEQYF. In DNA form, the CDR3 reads TGTGCCAGCGCAACAGGGGGCGGGGAGCAGTACTTC.

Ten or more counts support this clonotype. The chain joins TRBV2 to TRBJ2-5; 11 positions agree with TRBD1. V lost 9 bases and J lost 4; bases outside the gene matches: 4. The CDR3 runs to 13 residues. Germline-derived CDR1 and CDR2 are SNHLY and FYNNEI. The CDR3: CARAGTGGETQYF. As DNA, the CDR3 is TGTGCCAGGGCCGGGACAGGGGGAGAGACCCAGTACTTC.

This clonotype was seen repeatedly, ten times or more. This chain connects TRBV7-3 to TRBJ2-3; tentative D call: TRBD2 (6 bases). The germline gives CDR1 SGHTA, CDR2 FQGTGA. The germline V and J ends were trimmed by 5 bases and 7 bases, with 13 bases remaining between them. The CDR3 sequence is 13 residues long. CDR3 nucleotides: TGTGCCAGCAGCCCCGGAGGGCTAAATACGCAGTATTTT. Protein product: CASSPGGLNTQYF.

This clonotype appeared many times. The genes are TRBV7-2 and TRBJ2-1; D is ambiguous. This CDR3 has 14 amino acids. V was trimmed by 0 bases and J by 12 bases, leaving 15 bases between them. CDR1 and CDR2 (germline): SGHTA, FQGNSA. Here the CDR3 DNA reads TGTGCCAGCAGCTTAGCGGCCCCGGGTCGGGCGCAGTTCTTC. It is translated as CASSLAAPGRAQFF.